These 28 T cell receptor beta chains were sequenced from one sample in a study of cytomegalovirus exposure and HLA in healthy donors. Both 60 Vbeta primers and 13 Jbeta primers went into the PCR. Profiled with immunoSEQ multiplex PCR; TCRdb holds only in-frame clones, not every one. There are 110,000 or so clones in the sample; about 70% occur only once, and 2% to 2.5% lies in the top ten. Input material: PBMCs. These receptors all stem from a human donor in good health.

The genes are TRBV5-1 and TRBJ2-7; a possible D gene is TRBD1 (6 bases). Trimming left V 0 bases short and J 4 bases short, with 8 bases between. Looked up from germline, CDR1 is SGHRS and CDR2 is YFSETQ. The CDR3 is 13 residues long. The CDR3 nucleotides are TGCGCCAGCAGCTTGGGAGGGGGATACGAGCAGTACTTC. Its protein is CASSLGGGYEQYF.

The chain employs TRBV29-1 and TRBJ1-2, with D possibly being TRBD1 (5 bases). The CDR3 contains 14 residues. The V gene's germline CDR1 is SQVTM and CDR2 ANQGSEA. Trimming cost V 8 bases and J 2 bases, with 18 bases left between them. Here the CDR3 reads CSSHLGEGNYGYTF. CDR3 in DNA: TGCAGCTCCCACCTGGGGGAGGGGAACTATGGCTACACCTTC.

J is TRBJ2-7 and V is TRBV15, with D perhaps TRBD2 (6 bases). The V and J ends lost 1 base and 3 bases respectively, with 16 bases between them. CDR3 length: 16 residues. Germline loops: CDR1 LNHNV, CDR2 YYDKDF (reference sequence). The chain's CDR3 is CATSRGGSGLGYEQYF. As DNA, the CDR3 is TGTGCCACCAGCAGAGGAGGTTCGGGACTGGGCTACGAGCAGTACTTC. The full variable domain, completed using reference TRBV15 and TRBJ2-7, is DAMVIQNPRYQVTQFGKPVTLSCSQTLNHNVMYWYQQKSSQAPKLLFHYYDKDFNNEADTPDNFQSRRPNTSFCFLDIRSPGLGDTAMYLCATSRGGSGLGYEQYFGPGTRLTVT.

This chain joins TRBV4-2 and TRBJ1-6; TRBD1 aligns across 8 bases. The germline V gene has CDR1 LGHNA and CDR2 YNFKEQ. This CDR3 comprises 16 residues. After removal of 6 bases from V and 5 bases from J, the junction contained 9 bases not matched to a gene. The CDR3: CASSLDQDRDNSPLHF. DNA of the CDR3: TGTGCCAGCAGTCTTGATCAGGACAGGGATAATTCACCCCTCCACTTT.

The J gene is TRBJ1-4, the V gene TRBV27; D is uncertain. This CDR3 spans 13 amino acids. The V gene's germline CDR1 is MNHEY and CDR2 SMNVEV (reference sequence). V lost 8 bases, J lost 1 base, and 8 bases lay in between. CDR3 nucleotide sequence: TGTGCCAGCGCTCGGTTAACTAATGAAAAACTGTTTTTT. Translated: CASARLTNEKLFF.

The chain links TRBV28 to TRBJ1-5; the D gene is possibly TRBD1 (5 bases). The V end lost 8 bases, the J end lost 0 bases, and 14 bases lay between the germline ends. The CDR3 runs to 15 residues. Germline V CDR1 and CDR2: MDHEN, SYDVKM. The CDR3 nucleotides read TGTGCCAGCTGTGGCGGGACCGATAGCAATCAGCCCCAGCATTTT. The encoded protein is CASCGGTDSNQPQHF. The full variable domain, in which reference TRBV28 and TRBJ1-5 provide the parts outside the CDR3, is DVKVTQSSRYLVKRTGEKVFLECVQDMDHENMFWYRQDPGLGLRLIYFSYDVKMKEKGDIPEGYSVSREKKERFSLILESASTNQTSMYLCASCGGTDSNQPQHFGDGTRLSIL.

The chain employs TRBV28 and TRBJ1-1; D remains ambiguous. The CDR3 covers 15 residues. The ends were cut back, 3 bases at V and 5 bases at J, with 16 bases in the middle. The germline gives CDR1 MDHEN, CDR2 SYDVKM. Here the CDR3 reads CASSFPPPGGTEAFF. CDR3 nucleotide sequence: TGTGCCAGCAGTTTCCCCCCGCCTGGAGGGACTGAAGCTTTCTTT. Full variable domain (rest looked up from reference TRBV28 and TRBJ1-1): DVKVTQSSRYLVKRTGEKVFLECVQDMDHENMFWYRQDPGLGLRLIYFSYDVKMKEKGDIPEGYSVSREKKERFSLILESASTNQTSMYLCASSFPPPGGTEAFFGQGTRLTVV.

This chain connects TRBV14 to TRBJ1-4, with D hard to call. The CDR3 extends over 15 amino acids. Trimming took off 2 bases at V and 8 bases at J, with 15 bases between the two ends. The germline V gene encodes CDR1 SGHDN and CDR2 FVKESK. This chain's CDR3 is CASSQYRTPGEKLFF. In nucleotides, the CDR3 is TGTGCCAGCAGCCAATACCGGACTCCGGGGGAAAAACTGTTTTTT.

V usage is TRBV14 and J usage is TRBJ1-1; D remains unclear. Germline V lookup: CDR1 SGHDN, CDR2 FVKESK. This CDR3 region has 14 residues. The V end was cut by 0 bases, the J end by 4 bases, with 9 bases between. Here the CDR3 DNA reads TGTGCCAGCAGCCAAGATCGGGTGATCACTGAAGCTTTCTTT. It yields the protein CASSQDRVITEAFF.

The chain recombines TRBV7-6 with TRBJ2-3; 7 bases line up with TRBD1. V shed 5 bases and J 5 bases; nucleotides not matched to a gene: 7. Germline CDR1 SGHVS, CDR2 FNYEAQ. The CDR3 is made up of 14 amino acids. The CDR3 is CASSATGTVDTQYF. CDR3 sequence (DNA): TGTGCCAGCAGCGCCACCGGGACAGTAGATACGCAGTATTTT.

The CDR3 loop is CASSLDSLSGNTIYF. CDR3 sequence (DNA): TGCGCCAGCAGCCTGGACAGCCTCTCTGGAAACACCATATATTTT. The chain recombines TRBV5-1 with TRBJ1-3, with TRBD1 as a possible D gene (6 bases). Trimming left V 4 bases short and J 0 bases short, with 11 bases between. The CDR3 sequence is 15 residues long. Germline V CDR1 and CDR2: SGHRS, YFSETQ.

This clone was seen only a few times. V is TRBV6-5 and J is TRBJ2-7, with D unresolved. Germline CDR1 is MNHEY and CDR2 is SVGAGI. The CDR3 is 16 amino acids. Trimming cost V 0 bases and J 2 bases, with 14 bases left between them. CDR3 residues: CASSYSALRSTYEQYF. The CDR3 region has the DNA TGTGCCAGCAGTTACTCTGCCCTAAGGAGCACCTACGAGCAGTACTTC.

The chain uses TRBV5-1 and TRBJ1-4, with D uncertain. The germline V gene encodes CDR1 SGHRS and CDR2 YFSETQ. The CDR3 length is 16 residues. V was shortened by 2 bases and J by 7 bases, with 18 bases between the two germline ends. This CDR3 is CASSFLYGERGEKLFF. CDR3 nucleotides: TGCGCCAGCAGCTTCCTGTATGGAGAAAGAGGTGAAAAACTGTTTTTT.

V is TRBV30 and J is TRBJ2-7, with D possibly being TRBD2 (5 bases). CDR3 length: 16 residues. CDR1 and CDR2 from the germline V gene are GTSNPN and SVGIG (reference sequence). Trimming took 4 bases from V and 4 from J, leaving 23 bases between them. As DNA, the CDR3 is TGTGCCTGGACCCCAAGGGCGGACTCCCCCTCATACGAGCAGTACTTC. Its translation is CAWTPRADSPSYEQYF. Supplemented by reference TRBV30 and TRBJ2-7, the full variable domain reads SQTIHQWPATLVQPVGSPLSLECTVEGTSNPNLYWYRQAAGRGLQLLFYSVGIGQISSEVPQNLSASRPQDRQFILSSKKLLLSDSGFYLCAWTPRADSPSYEQYFGPGTRLTVT.

This rearrangement joins TRBV30 to TRBJ2-7, with D maybe TRBD1 (5 bases). The germline CDR1 and CDR2 sequences are GTSNPN and SVGIG (reference sequence). The CDR3 is 15 amino acids. Trimming took 3 bases from V and 4 from J, leaving 19 bases between them. CDR3 in amino acids: CAWSGDKVKGYEQYF. The DNA of the CDR3 is TGTGCCTGGAGCGGAGACAAGGTTAAGGGGTACGAGCAGTACTTC.

This chain links TRBV27 with TRBJ2-1, with D possibly TRBD1 on 5 matching bases. Germline lookup yields CDR1 MNHEY and CDR2 SMNVEV (reference sequence). CDR3 size: 10 residues. With 8 bases removed from V and 12 bases from J, the gap between germline ends came to 11 bases. The CDR3 DNA reads as TGTGCCAGCGGCCCTAGGGGGCAGTTCTTC. This gives the protein CASGPRGQFF.

The genes are TRBV6-1 and TRBJ1-5; no firm D call. The CDR3 is 14 amino acids. V gave up 6 bases and J gave up 4 bases, with 13 bases separating them. Germline CDR1 is MNHNS and CDR2 is SASEGT. CDR3 nucleotide sequence: TGTGCCAGCAGGGAGGACGGACCAAATCAGCCCCAGCATTTT. This translates into CASREDGPNQPQHF.

This clone occurred once. The rearrangement links TRBV7-2 to TRBJ1-4; TRBD1 is a possible D gene (5 bases). The CDR3 runs 13 residues. V dropped 0 bases and J dropped 13 bases, with 12 bases sitting between them. In germline, CDR1 is SGHTA, CDR2 FQGNSA. CDR3 in DNA: TGTGCCAGCAGCTTAGCGCGGGACGGGGCACTGTTTTTT. Its translation: CASSLARDGALFF. The whole variable domain, remainder taken from reference TRBV7-2 and TRBJ1-4, is GAGVSQSPSNKVTEKGKDVELRCDPISGHTALYWYRQSLGQGLEFLIYFQGNSAPDKSGLPSDRFSAERTGGSVSTLTIQRTQQEDSAVYLCASSLARDGALFFGSGTQLSVL.

The chain carries TRBV4-2 and TRBJ2-3; TRBD2 agrees at 8 bases. Germline V gives CDR1 LGHNA, CDR2 YNFKEQ. J was trimmed by 2 bases and V by 1 base; bases with no gene match: 2. The CDR3 contains 15 residues. The DNA for the CDR3 is TGTGCCAGCAGCCAAGGTAGCGGGGCCACAGATACGCAGTATTTT. Translated: CASSQGSGATDTQYF.

This clone was seen a handful of times. The gene calls are TRBV5-6 and TRBJ2-1, with TRBD1 identical over 10 bases. The CDR3 is made up of 14 amino acids. CDR1 and CDR2 from the germline V gene are SGHDT and YYEEEE. J gave up 3 bases and V 7 bases, and 4 bases lay outside the gene matches. The CDR3 bases are TGTGCCAGCCAGGGGACAGGGGTCTACAATGAGCAGTTCTTC. Translated: CASQGTGVYNEQFF.

V usage is TRBV5-1 and J usage is TRBJ2-5; perhaps TRBD1 as D (6 bases). V dropped 4 bases and J dropped 5 bases, with 21 bases sitting between them. Germline CDR1 and CDR2: SGHRS and YFSETQ. The CDR3 is 16 amino acids. The CDR3 coding sequence is TGCGCCAGCAGCCCAAACTCACAGACAGGCGGCGAGACCCAGTACTTC. Protein product: CASSPNSQTGGETQYF.

J is TRBJ2-5 and V is TRBV27, with 9 bases identical to TRBD2. Trimming removed 6 bases from V and 11 bases from J; junction bases left unmatched: 13. Germline values: CDR1 MNHEY, CDR2 SMNVEV (reference sequence). The CDR3 has 14 amino acids. DNA for the CDR3: TGTGCCAGCAGCCCCAGGGGACTAGCTGGGGAGCAGTACTTC. This gives the protein CASSPRGLAGEQYF.

CDR3 sequence: CASTSRGAQGANVLTF. In DNA form, the CDR3 reads TGTGCCAGCACAAGCCGGGGGGCTCAGGGGGCCAACGTCCTGACTTTC. The V and J genes are TRBV7-2 and TRBJ2-6; D perhaps matches TRBD2 (7 bases). V dropped 7 bases and J dropped 4 bases, with 17 bases sitting between them. Germline V CDR1 and CDR2: SGHTA, FQGNSA. The CDR3 sequence is 16 residues long.

The rearrangement joins TRBV18 to TRBJ1-5; D not resolved. The CDR3 has 14 residues. Germline CDR1 reads KGHSH; CDR2 reads LQKENI. V shed 2 bases and J shed 2 bases, with 7 bases lying between them. The CDR3 bases are TGTGCCAGCTCACCAGGCAGCGGCAATCAGCCCCAGCATTTT. It specifies CASSPGSGNQPQHF.

This clone was picked up a small number of times. The chain uses TRBV4-3 and TRBJ1-1, with no clear D. Germline assignment: CDR1 LGHNA and CDR2 YSLEER. The ends were cut back, 4 bases at V and 10 bases at J, with 10 bases in the middle. The CDR3 contains 11 residues. CDR3 loop: CASSRSGRAFF. DNA of the CDR3: TGCGCCAGCAGCCGCAGCGGGAGAGCTTTCTTT.

Written as DNA, the CDR3 is TGCGCCAGCAGCTTGGGGCCGCTCACAGATACGCAGTATTTT. Its protein product is CASSLGPLTDTQYF. The rearrangement joins TRBV5-1 to TRBJ2-3; D is unclear. Germline V gives CDR1 SGHRS, CDR2 YFSETQ. The V end lost 0 bases, the J end lost 2 bases, and 7 bases lay between the germline ends. The CDR3 extends over 14 amino acids.

The chain is built from TRBV15 and TRBJ1-5, with 7 bases matching TRBD1. The germline gives CDR1 LNHNV, CDR2 YYDKDF (reference sequence). The CDR3 length is 17 residues. V lost 0 bases to trimming and J lost 2 bases; unmatched junction nucleotides: 7. The CDR3 protein is CATSRDEGARGNQPQHF. In DNA form, the CDR3 reads TGTGCCACCAGCAGAGATGAGGGGGCCCGGGGCAATCAGCCCCAGCATTTT. Full variable domain (outside the CDR3, taken from reference TRBV15 and TRBJ1-5): DAMVIQNPRYQVTQFGKPVTLSCSQTLNHNVMYWYQQKSSQAPKLLFHYYDKDFNNEADTPDNFQSRRPNTSFCFLDIRSPGLGDTAMYLCATSRDEGARGNQPQHFGDGTRLSIL.

The rearrangement links TRBV2 to TRBJ1-2; maybe TRBD1 (6 bases). Germline CDR1 SNHLY, CDR2 FYNNEI. V was cut by 7 bases and J by 0 bases, with 12 bases left in between. The CDR3 spans 14 residues. The CDR3 coding sequence is TGTGCCAGCATGGGGACACTAACTAACTATGGCTACACCTTC. This sequence encodes CASMGTLTNYGYTF.